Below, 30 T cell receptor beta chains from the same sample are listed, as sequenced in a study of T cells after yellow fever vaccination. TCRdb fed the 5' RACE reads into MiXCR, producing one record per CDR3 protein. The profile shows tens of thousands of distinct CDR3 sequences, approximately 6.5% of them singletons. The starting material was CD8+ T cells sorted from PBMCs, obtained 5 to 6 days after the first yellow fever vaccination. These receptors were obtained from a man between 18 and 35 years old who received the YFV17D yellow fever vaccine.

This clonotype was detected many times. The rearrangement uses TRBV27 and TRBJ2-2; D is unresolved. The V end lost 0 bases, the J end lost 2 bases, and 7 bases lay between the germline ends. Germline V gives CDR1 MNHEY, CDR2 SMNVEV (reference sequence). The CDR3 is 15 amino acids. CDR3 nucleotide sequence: TGTGCCAGCAGTTTATCGAAGAGAAACACCGGGGAGCTGTTTTTT. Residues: CASSLSKRNTGELFF.

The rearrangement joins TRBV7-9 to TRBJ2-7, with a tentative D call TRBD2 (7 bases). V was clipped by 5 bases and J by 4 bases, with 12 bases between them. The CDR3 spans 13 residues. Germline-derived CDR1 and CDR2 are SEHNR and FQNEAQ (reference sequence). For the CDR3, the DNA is TGTGCCAGCAGCCAGCGGGACACGTACGAGCAGTACGTC. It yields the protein CASSQRDTYEQYV.

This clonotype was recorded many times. The CDR3 DNA reads TGTGCCAGCAGCTTTATGATCCAGAACACCGGGGAGCTGTTTTTT. It yields the protein CASSFMIQNTGELFF. This chain uses TRBV11-2 with TRBJ2-2; D gene ambiguous. The CDR3 has 15 residues. Germline V gives CDR1 SGHAT, CDR2 FQNNGV. V lost 3 bases and J lost 1, with 9 bases in between.

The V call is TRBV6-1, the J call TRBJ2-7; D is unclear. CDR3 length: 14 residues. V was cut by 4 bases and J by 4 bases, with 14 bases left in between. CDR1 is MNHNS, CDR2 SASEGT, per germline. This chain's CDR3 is CASSVFGQLYEQYF. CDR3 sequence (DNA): TGTGCCAGCAGTGTCTTCGGGCAGTTGTACGAGCAGTACTTC.

As DNA, the CDR3 is TGTGCCAGCAGTTACTCGACAGGGTCCGGGGAGCTGTTTTTT. Encoded protein: CASSYSTGSGELFF. This chain connects TRBV6-2 or TRBV6-3 to TRBJ2-2, with 7 bases aligning to TRBD1. In germline, CDR1 is MNHEY, CDR2 SVGEGT. This CDR3 is 14 amino acids long. Unmatched junction bases numbered 1, after V lost 0 bases and J lost 6 bases.

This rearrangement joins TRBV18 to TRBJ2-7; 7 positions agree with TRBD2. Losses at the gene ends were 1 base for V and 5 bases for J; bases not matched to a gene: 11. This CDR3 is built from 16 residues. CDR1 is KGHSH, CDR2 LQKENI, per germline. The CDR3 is CASSPLPGLEDDEQYF. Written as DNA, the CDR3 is TGTGCCAGCTCACCACTCCCAGGACTAGAAGACGACGAGCAGTACTTC.

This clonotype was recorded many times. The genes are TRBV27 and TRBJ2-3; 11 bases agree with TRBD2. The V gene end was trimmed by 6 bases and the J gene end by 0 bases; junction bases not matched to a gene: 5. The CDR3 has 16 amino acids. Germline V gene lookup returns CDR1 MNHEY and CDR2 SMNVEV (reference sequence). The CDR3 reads CASRRVAGGSTDTQYF. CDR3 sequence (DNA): TGTGCCAGCAGACGTGTAGCGGGGGGGAGCACAGATACGCAGTATTTT.

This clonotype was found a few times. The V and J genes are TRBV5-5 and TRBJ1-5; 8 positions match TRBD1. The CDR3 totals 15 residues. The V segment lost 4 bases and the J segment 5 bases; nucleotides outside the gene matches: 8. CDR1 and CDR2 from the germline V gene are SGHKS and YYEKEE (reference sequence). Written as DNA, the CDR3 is TGTGCCAGCAGCCCTAGGACAGGGTTTGATCAGCCCCAGCATTTT. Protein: CASSPRTGFDQPQHF.

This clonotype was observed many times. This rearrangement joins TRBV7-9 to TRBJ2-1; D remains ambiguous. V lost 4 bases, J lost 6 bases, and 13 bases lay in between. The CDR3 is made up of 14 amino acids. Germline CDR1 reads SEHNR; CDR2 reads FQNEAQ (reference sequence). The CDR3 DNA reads TGTGCCAGCAGCTCTGTTGGCCGCTCCAATGAGCAGTTCTTC. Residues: CASSSVGRSNEQFF.

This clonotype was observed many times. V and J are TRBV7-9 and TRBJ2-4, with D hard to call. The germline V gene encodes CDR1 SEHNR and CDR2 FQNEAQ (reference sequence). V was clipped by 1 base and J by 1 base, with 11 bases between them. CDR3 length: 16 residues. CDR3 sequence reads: CASSLGGDRAKNIQYF. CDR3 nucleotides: TGTGCCAGCAGCTTAGGCGGCGACCGGGCCAAAAACATTCAGTACTTC.

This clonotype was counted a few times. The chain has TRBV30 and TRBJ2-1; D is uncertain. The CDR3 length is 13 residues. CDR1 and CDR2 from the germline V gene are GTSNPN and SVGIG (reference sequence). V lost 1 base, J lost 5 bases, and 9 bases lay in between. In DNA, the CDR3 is TGTGCCTGGAGTGGTCTAAACAACAATGAGCAGTTCTTC. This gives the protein CAWSGLNNNEQFF.

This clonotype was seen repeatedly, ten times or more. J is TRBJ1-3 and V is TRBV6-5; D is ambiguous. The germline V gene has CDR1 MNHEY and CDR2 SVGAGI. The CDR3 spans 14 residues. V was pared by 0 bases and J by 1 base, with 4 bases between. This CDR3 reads CASSYSGSGNTIYF. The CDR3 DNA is TGTGCCAGCAGTTACTCAGGATCTGGAAACACCATATATTTT.

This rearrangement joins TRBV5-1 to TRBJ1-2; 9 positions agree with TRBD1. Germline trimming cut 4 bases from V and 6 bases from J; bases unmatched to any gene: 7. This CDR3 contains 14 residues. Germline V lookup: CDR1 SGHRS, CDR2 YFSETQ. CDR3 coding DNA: TGCGCCAGCAGCCCGCCACAGGGGGCAAATGGCTACACCTTC. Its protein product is CASSPPQGANGYTF.

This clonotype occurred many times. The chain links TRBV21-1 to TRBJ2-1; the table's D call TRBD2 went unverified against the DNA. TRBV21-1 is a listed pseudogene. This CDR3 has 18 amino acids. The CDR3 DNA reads TGTGCCCTATACTTTCCCCCGCAGTGCGGGACCTCCTACAATGAGCAGTTCTTC. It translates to CALYFPPQCGTSYNEQFF.

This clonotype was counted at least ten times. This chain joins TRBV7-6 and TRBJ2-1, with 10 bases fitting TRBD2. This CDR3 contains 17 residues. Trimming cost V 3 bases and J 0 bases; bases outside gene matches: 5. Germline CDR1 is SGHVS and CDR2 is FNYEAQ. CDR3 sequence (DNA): TGTGCCAGCAGCTTCCTAGCGGGGGACTACTCCTACAATGAGCAGTTCTTC. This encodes CASSFLAGDYSYNEQFF.

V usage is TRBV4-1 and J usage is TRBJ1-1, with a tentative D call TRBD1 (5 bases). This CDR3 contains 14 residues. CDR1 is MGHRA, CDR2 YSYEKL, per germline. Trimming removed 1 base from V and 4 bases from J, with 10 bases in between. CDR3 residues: CASSQGGVFTEAFF. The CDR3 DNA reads TGCGCCAGCAGCCAAGGGGGGGTTTTCACTGAAGCTTTCTTT.

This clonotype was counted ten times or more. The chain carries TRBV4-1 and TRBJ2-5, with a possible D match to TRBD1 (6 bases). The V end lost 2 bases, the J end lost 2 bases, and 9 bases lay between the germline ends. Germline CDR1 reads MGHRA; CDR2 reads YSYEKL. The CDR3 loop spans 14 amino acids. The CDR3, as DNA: TGCGCCAGCAGCCAAACCGGACAGCAAGAGACCCAGTACTTC. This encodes CASSQTGQQETQYF.

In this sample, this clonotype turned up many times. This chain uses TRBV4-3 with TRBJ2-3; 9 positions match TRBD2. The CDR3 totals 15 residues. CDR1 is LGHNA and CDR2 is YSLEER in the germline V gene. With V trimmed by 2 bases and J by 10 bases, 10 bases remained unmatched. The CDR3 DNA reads TGCGCCAGCAGCCAAACCCCGTCAAGCGGGGGGCCGCAGTATTTT. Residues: CASSQTPSSGGPQYF.

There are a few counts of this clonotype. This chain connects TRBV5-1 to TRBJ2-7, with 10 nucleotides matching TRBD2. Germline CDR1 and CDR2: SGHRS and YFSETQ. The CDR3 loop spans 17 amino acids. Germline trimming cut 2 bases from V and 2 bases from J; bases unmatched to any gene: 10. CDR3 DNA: TGCGCCAGCAGCTTCGGGACTAGCGCGGCCTCCACCTACGAGCAGTACTTC. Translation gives CASSFGTSAASTYEQYF.

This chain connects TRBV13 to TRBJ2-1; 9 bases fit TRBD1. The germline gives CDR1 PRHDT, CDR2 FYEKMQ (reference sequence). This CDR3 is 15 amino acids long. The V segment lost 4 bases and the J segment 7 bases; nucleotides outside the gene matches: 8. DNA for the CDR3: TGTGCCAGCAGCTCCTCCGGGACAGGGATTAATGAGCAGTTCTTC. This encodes CASSSSGTGINEQFF.

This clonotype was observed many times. The CDR3, as DNA: TGTGCCAGCAGTTTATCGGCGCGGGGGGAGCAGTTCTTC. It translates to CASSLSARGEQFF. V usage is TRBV27 and J usage is TRBJ2-1; 7 bases line up with TRBD2. Germline V gene data show CDR1 as MNHEY and CDR2 as SMNVEV (reference sequence). The trim removed 0 bases at V and 10 bases at J, leaving 3 bases unmatched. CDR3 length: 13 amino acids.

CDR3 protein: CASSPQGYTDTQYF. For the CDR3, the DNA is TGTGCCAGCAGCCCCCAGGGATACACAGATACGCAGTATTTT. The chain couples TRBV9 to TRBJ2-3; a possible D gene is TRBD1 (5 bases). V lost 4 bases and J lost 2, with 11 bases in between. The length of the CDR3 is 14 residues. CDR1 is SGDLS and CDR2 is YYNGEE in the germline V gene.

The chain's CDR3 is CASSPAGPPYNEQFF. CDR3 DNA sequence: TGTGCCAGCAGCCCCGCAGGGCCCCCCTACAATGAGCAGTTCTTC. The chain couples TRBV4-2 to TRBJ2-1; D is perhaps TRBD1 (5 bases). Deletions cut 4 bases from V and 2 bases from J, with 12 bases between. This CDR3 has 15 residues. Germline assignment: CDR1 LGHNA and CDR2 YNFKEQ.

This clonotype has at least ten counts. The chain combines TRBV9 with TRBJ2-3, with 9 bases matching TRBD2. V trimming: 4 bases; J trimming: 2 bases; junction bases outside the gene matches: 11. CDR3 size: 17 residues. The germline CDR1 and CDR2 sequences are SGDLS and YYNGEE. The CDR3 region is CASSPRGSGGPTDTQYF. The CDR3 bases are TGTGCCAGCAGCCCCCGTGGTAGCGGGGGACCCACAGATACGCAGTATTTT.

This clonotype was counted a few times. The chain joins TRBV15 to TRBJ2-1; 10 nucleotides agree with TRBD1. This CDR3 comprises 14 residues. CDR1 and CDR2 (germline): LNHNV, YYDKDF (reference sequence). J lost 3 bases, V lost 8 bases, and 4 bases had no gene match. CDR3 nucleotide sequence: TGTGCCACCGGACAGGGGGAAAGCTACAATGAGCAGTTCTTC. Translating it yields CATGQGESYNEQFF.

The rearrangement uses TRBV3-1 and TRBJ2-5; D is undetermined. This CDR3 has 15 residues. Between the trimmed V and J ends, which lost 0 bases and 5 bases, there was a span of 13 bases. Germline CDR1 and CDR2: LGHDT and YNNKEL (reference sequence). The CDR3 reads CASSQDLRPPETQYF. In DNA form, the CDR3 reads TGTGCCAGCAGCCAAGATCTCCGGCCTCCTGAGACCCAGTACTTC.

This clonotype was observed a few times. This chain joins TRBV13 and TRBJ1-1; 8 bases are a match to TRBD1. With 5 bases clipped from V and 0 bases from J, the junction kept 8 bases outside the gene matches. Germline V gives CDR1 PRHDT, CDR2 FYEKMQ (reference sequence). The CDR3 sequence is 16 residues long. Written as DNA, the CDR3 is TGTGCCAGCAGCCCGTGGACAGGGCCAATGAACACTGAAGCTTTCTTT. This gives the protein CASSPWTGPMNTEAFF.

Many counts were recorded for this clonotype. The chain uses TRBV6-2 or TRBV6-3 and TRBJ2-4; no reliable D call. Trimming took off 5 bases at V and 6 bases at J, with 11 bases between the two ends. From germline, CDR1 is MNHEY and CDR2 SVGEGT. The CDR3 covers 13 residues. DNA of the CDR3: TGTGCCAGCAGTCCCGGATTGTTAAACATTCAGTACTTC. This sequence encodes CASSPGLLNIQYF.

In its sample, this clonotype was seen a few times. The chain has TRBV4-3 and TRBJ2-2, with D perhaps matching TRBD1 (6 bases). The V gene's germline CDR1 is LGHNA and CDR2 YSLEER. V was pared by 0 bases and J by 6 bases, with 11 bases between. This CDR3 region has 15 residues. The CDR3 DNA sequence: TGCGCCAGCAGCCAAGATCGGCGGACAGCCGGGGAGCTGTTTTTT. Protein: CASSQDRRTAGELFF.

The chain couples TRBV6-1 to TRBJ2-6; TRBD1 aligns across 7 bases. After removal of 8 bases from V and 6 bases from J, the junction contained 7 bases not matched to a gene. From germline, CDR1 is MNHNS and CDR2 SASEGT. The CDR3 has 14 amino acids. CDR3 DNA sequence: TGTGCCAGCTGGGACAGAAGACCGGCCAACGTCCTGACTTTC. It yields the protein CASWDRRPANVLTF.